This T cell receptor beta chain originates from a study of T cells in tumors after PD-1 blockade. About the study: Treatment was either pembrolizumab 200 mg every 3 weeks or cemiplimab 350 mg every 2 weeks. During anti-PD-1 treatment, some patients continued daily vismodegib 150 mg.

This CDR3 is built from 16 residues. CDR1 is MGHRA, CDR2 YSYEKL, per germline. V lost 4 bases, J lost 6 bases, and 11 bases stayed unmatched. Notes on the study in general: Blood contained about 43% of the tumor's TCR clonotypes.

This clone was observed a handful of times. Its target is not known. Data came from immunoSEQ multiplex PCR; TCRdb stores just in-frame clones and leaves some out. Of tens of thousands of clones in the sample, more than 65% were seen once. This sequence was found in a human donor with advanced basal cell or squamous cell carcinoma (not recorded which). The specimen was PBMCs, collected before anti-PD-1 therapy. This rearrangement joins TRBV4-1 to TRBJ1-3; 8 nucleotides align to TRBD1. The CDR3 coding sequence is TGCGCCAGCAGCCCAACACTGACAGGGGTTGCAAACACCATATATTTT. Its protein product is CASSPTLTGVANTIYF.